This TCR beta chain was recovered during a study of T cells after yellow fever vaccination. Study background: Researchers used SMART-Seq v4 Ultra Low Input to prepare fractions that had low cell numbers.

5'RACE template switching generated TCR cDNA, adding a universal primer site and UMIs. From the 5' RACE reads, TCRdb called clonotypes with MiXCR, one entry per CDR3 protein. The sample has under 100,000 distinct CDR3 sequences; roughly 6% are singletons. Points on this clonotype: Its antigen is not identified.

This CDR3 is built from 10 residues. Trimming shortened V by 6 bases and J by 7 bases, and 6 bases separated the two germline ends. The study's findings and limits: A limited proportion of clonotypes was detected within both the CD4 and CD8 compartments. Most primary-vaccination clones reappeared after the booster (less than 98% CD4, 88% CD8).

The sequence was collected from a man aged 18 to 30 who received the YFV17D yellow fever vaccine. The sequencing used CD8+ T cells sorted from PBMCs, collected 10 days after the yellow fever booster vaccination. V usage is TRBV12-3 or TRBV12-4 and J usage is TRBJ1-1; D is uncertain. CDR3 protein: CASSENEAFF. The DNA of the CDR3 is TGTGCCAGCAGCGAAAATGAAGCTTTCTTT.